One T cell receptor beta chain is described in this entry. This clonotype was detected many times. Its antigen remains undetermined. Base-call qualities are not available, and no considerably larger clone is one nucleotide away. The data were obtained in a study of neurological immune-mediated disorders (dated by TCRdb to about 2019). Turning to the overall study: Among the approximately 34 multiple sclerosis patients, relapsing-remitting MS was present in some 31 and secondary progressive MS was present in 3. Peripheral blood TCR-beta repertoires from patients with HTLV-I-associated myelopathy (HAM/TSP), patients with multiple sclerosis, and healthy controls were compared in the study using UMI-based sequencing. The roughly 110 TCR-beta libraries included longitudinal samples, technical triplicates and paired sorted CD4+ and CD8+ T-cell subsets alongside PBMC samples. The cohort included approximately 70 subjects: about 15 with HAM/TSP, some 35 with multiple sclerosis, and 20 healthy controls.

The research as a whole found: The MS cluster showed no association with clinical or MRI features, and the authors stated that larger cohorts are needed. TCR clonal expansion was highest in HAM/TSP patients and lowest in MS patients, with MS patients falling below even healthy controls. Phylogenetic analysis grouped repertoires from 18 of 34 MS patients into a cluster of related CDR3 sequences, suggesting a possible repertoire-level signature. No identical CDR3 amino acid sequences were found to be shared among expanded clones across subjects, suggesting that TCR-beta repertoires were private in all groups.

cDNA synthesis used template-switch 5'RACE with a primer carrying a 10-nucleotide random unique molecular identifier tagging each TCR transcript. Over 160 million TCR-beta sequences, covering 15-18 subjects, were produced in each sequencing run. Total RNA was extracted with the RNeasy kit. TCR-beta VDJ regions were amplified with primers for the TCR constant region and the 5'RACE anchor, using the KAPA Real-time Library Amplification kit. Sample indexes and Illumina adaptors were added in a first PCR, after which library yield was increased in a second PCR. After Ampure bead purification, the roughly 650 bp TCR product was size-selected on a 2% E-gel SizeSelection system. Before pooling, library quality was checked on a Bioanalyzer, concentration was measured with Qubit, and libraries were quantified with the Kapa Library Quantification kit. Paired-end 2 x 150 bp sequencing of the libraries was performed on an Illumina HiSeq 2500. To increase sequence diversity, about 25-31% phiX was spiked into each library pool. As for the original processing: Quality-filtered reads were processed with the UMI-based MiGEC pipeline, and over 80% of raw TCR sequences were removed by the MiGEC pipeline during error correction. VDJ genes were aligned to IMGT germline references, and clonotypes were defined by unique CDR3 amino acid sequence plus V-J genes. Clonal expansion, Shannon diversity and CDR3 relatedness were evaluated with VDJtools (CalcPairwiseDistances, ClusterSamples), while phylogenetic trees were built in CLCbio workbench. A clone was classed as expanded if it had 8 or more unique UMIs, a cutoff based on coefficient-of-variation modelling across technical triplicates. TCRdb's own reprocessing of the public reads used fastp at Q25 and MiXCR and kept productive beta chains. Merged by CDR3 protein, the rows form single entries marked with the most common genes and DNA. The authors' filters were not applied to this entry. The sample contains about 46,000 distinct CDR3 sequences, just over 3% of them found a single time. The ten largest clones add up to over 12% of the sample.

Unsorted PBMC libraries were generated from 2 million PBMCs stored in RNAlater at -80 °C until RNA extraction. The multiple sclerosis patients were enrolled in a US clinical protocol that evaluated disease progression with magnetic resonance imaging. Peripheral blood underwent Ficoll-Hypaque density gradient centrifugation to isolate PBMCs, which were then cryopreserved in liquid nitrogen. The source of this sequence is a woman aged 50 to 65 with multiple sclerosis. Sequencing was performed on PBMCs.

The nucleotides are TGTGCCAGCACCTGGACAGGGGGCACCGGGGAGCTGTTTTTT. Its protein reads: CASTWTGGTGELFF. This sequence uses TRBV6-5 and TRBJ2-2, with 10 central nucleotides matching TRBD1. The CDR3 starts with the cysteine, ends with the phenylalanine, and has 14 residues. Only the CDR3 DNA stays, 42 bases, in frame from base 1. Sequences MNHEY (CDR1) and SVGAGI (CDR2) are obtained from the germline V gene. Ends trimmed: V by 7 bases, J by 4 bases; bases unmatched to a gene: 3.